The T cell receptor beta chain described here comes from a study of shared clonotypes between healthy human individuals. Each PCR replicate from the sorted subsets contained 200 to 250 ng DNA, which is around 30,000 T cell genomes. Libraries were prepared by immunoSEQ multiplex PCR; TCRdb keeps only in-frame clonotypes and omits some of them. Among under 700,000 clones, 85% to 95% were seen once, and the ten largest hold 0.11%. Germline V gene lookup returns CDR1 MDHEN and CDR2 SYDVKM. V was clipped by 9 bases and J by 0 bases, with 21 bases between them. The CDR3 contains 17 residues. Naive CD8 cells, CD45RO-negative and positively selected for CCR7, excluded terminally differentiated effector memory CD45RA+ cells.

The sequencing input was naive CD8+ T cells sorted from blood. The genes are TRBV28 and TRBJ1-5, with D unresolved. This sequence originates from a woman in her twenties or thirties in good health. The CDR3 region is CASRKAETDRSNQPQHF. CDR3 coding DNA: TGTGCCAGTAGAAAGGCTGAGACGGACCGTAGCAATCAGCCCCAGCATTTT.